A selection of T cell receptor beta chains follows, all from one sample in a study of shared clonotypes between healthy human individuals. Only in-frame clones appear in the TCRdb table, and some are missing; sequencing was by immunoSEQ multiplex PCR. Seen here are about 2.4 million clones, around 90% observed once, and the top ten hold more than 0.12%. The sequencing sample was made of naive CD4+ T cells sorted from blood. The receptors originated from a man aged 18 to 29 in good health. CDR3s include the opening cysteine and the closing phenylalanine or tryptophan. Each record gives: V gene, D gene, clone size, J gene, CDR3 protein, CDR3 DNA. A D gene is named only where the DNA matches it firmly. Clone sizes are given selectively: once, few, many, or a class where the clone is expanded.

V: TRBV7-2
D: .
size: .
J: TRBJ2-3
CDR3: CASSLAGTPSFDTDTQYF
DNA: TGTGCCAGCAGCTTAGCTGGGACTCCCTCTTTTGACACAGATACGCAGTATTTT

V: TRBV7-6
D: .
size: .
J: TRBJ2-5
CDR3: CASSLNFPRGETQYF
DNA: TGTGCCAGCAGCTTAAATTTCCCGCGGGGAGAGACCCAGTACTTC

V: TRBV19
D: TRBD1
size: .
J: TRBJ2-1
CDR3: CASRPGTGVYNEQFF
DNA: TGTGCCAGTAGGCCCGGGACAGGGGTTTACAATGAGCAGTTCTTC

V: TRBV9
D: .
size: few
J: TRBJ2-7
CDR3: CASSVDQGTYEQYF
DNA: TGTGCCAGCAGCGTAGACCAGGGCACCTACGAGCAGTACTTC

V: TRBV6-6
D: .
size: .
J: TRBJ1-5
CDR3: CASSYSTGSNQPQHF
DNA: TGTGCCAGCAGTTACTCTACTGGAAGCAATCAGCCCCAGCATTTT

V: TRBV5-1
D: .
size: .
J: TRBJ2-7
CDR3: CASSLRFGGSEQYF
DNA: TGCGCCAGCAGCTTGCGGTTCGGAGGGAGCGAGCAGTACTTC

V: TRBV5-1
D: .
size: .
J: TRBJ2-7
CDR3: CASSRGTAAYEQYF
DNA: TGCGCCAGCAGCCGCGGGACGGCCGCCTACGAGCAGTACTTC

V: TRBV28
D: TRBD1
size: .
J: TRBJ2-7
CDR3: CASSGPGQGVYEQYF
DNA: TGTGCCAGCAGTGGACCGGGACAGGGTGTCTACGAGCAGTACTTC

V: TRBV11-2
D: .
size: .
J: TRBJ2-7
CDR3: CASSLRDYGSAYEQYF
DNA: TGTGCCAGCAGCTTACGGGATTATGGGTCCGCTTACGAGCAGTACTTC

V: TRBV29-1
D: .
size: .
J: TRBJ2-6
CDR3: CSVEDRGRQVSGANVLTF
DNA: TGCAGCGTTGAAGACCGAGGACGGCAGGTCTCTGGGGCCAACGTCCTGACTTTC

V: TRBV30
D: .
size: .
J: TRBJ1-3
CDR3: CAWEGTSSGNTIYF
DNA: TGTGCCTGGGAGGGGACATCCTCTGGAAACACCATATATTTT

V: TRBV12-5
D: .
size: .
J: TRBJ1-3
CDR3: CASGLNRGNTIYF
DNA: TGTGCTAGTGGTTTGAACAGGGGAAACACCATATATTTT

V: TRBV5-1
D: .
size: .
J: TRBJ2-3
CDR3: CASSLGSADTQYF
DNA: TGCGCCAGCAGCCTAGGGTCCGCAGATACGCAGTATTTT

V: TRBV7-9
D: .
size: .
J: TRBJ2-5
CDR3: CASSRVTNGWETQYF
DNA: TGTGCCAGCAGCAGGGTAACAAACGGCTGGGAGACCCAGTACTTC

V: TRBV10-1
D: .
size: .
J: TRBJ2-3
CDR3: CASSDIEWGADTQYF
DNA: TGCGCCAGCAGTGATATTGAATGGGGGGCAGATACGCAGTATTTT

V: TRBV10-3
D: .
size: .
J: TRBJ1-6
CDR3: CAISVGLSYNSPLHF
DNA: TGTGCCATCAGTGTGGGACTTTCCTATAATTCACCCCTCCACTTT

V: TRBV6-5
D: .
size: .
J: TRBJ2-3
CDR3: CATSTGLSDTQYF
DNA: TGTGCCACATCTACAGGTTTATCAGATACGCAGTATTTT

V: TRBV6-6
D: .
size: .
J: TRBJ1-1
CDR3: CASSYPTLQGETEAFF
DNA: TGTGCCAGCAGTTACCCCACTCTCCAGGGAGAAACTGAAGCTTTCTTT

V: TRBV18
D: .
size: .
J: TRBJ1-1
CDR3: CASSLSTGLMNTEAFF
DNA: TGTGCCAGCTCCTTAAGTACAGGGCTAATGAACACTGAAGCTTTCTTT

V: TRBV10-3
D: .
size: .
J: TRBJ2-3
CDR3: CAISASAASTDTQYF
DNA: TGTGCCATCAGTGCTTCGGCGGCTAGCACAGATACGCAGTATTTT

V: TRBV18
D: TRBD1
size: .
J: TRBJ2-6
CDR3: CASSPRQGAYGANVLTF
DNA: TGTGCCAGCTCACCAAGACAGGGGGCTTACGGGGCCAACGTCCTGACTTTC

V: TRBV5-1
D: .
size: .
J: TRBJ1-2
CDR3: CASSLGGYGYTF
DNA: TGCGCCAGCAGCTTAGGGGGCTATGGCTACACCTTC

V: TRBV7-3
D: TRBD2
size: .
J: TRBJ2-5
CDR3: CASSFFAGVQETQYF
DNA: TGTGCCAGCAGCTTTTTTGCGGGGGTACAAGAGACCCAGTACTTC

V: TRBV30
D: TRBD1
size: .
J: TRBJ1-4
CDR3: CAWSGQGEGYEKLFF
DNA: TGTGCCTGGAGTGGACAGGGTGAGGGATATGAAAAACTGTTTTTT

V: TRBV29-1
D: TRBD1
size: .
J: TRBJ1-2
CDR3: CSVDKTGVGSYGYTF
DNA: TGCAGCGTTGACAAGACAGGGGTGGGGTCCTATGGCTACACCTTC

V: TRBV7-9
D: .
size: .
J: TRBJ2-5
CDR3: CASSLAGGGETQYF
DNA: TGTGCCAGCAGCTTAGCGGGGGGCGGCGAGACCCAGTACTTC

V: TRBV19
D: TRBD1
size: .
J: TRBJ1-1
CDR3: CASSSEDRAEAFF
DNA: TGTGCCAGTAGTTCCGAGGACAGGGCTGAAGCTTTCTTT

V: TRBV18
D: TRBD2
size: .
J: TRBJ2-6
CDR3: CASSRREGWPGANVLTF
DNA: TGTGCCAGCTCACGACGGGAGGGGTGGCCTGGGGCCAACGTCCTGACTTTC

V: TRBV7-2
D: .
size: .
J: TRBJ1-6
CDR3: CASMGQGGSPLHF
DNA: TGTGCCAGCATGGGGCAGGGAGGTTCACCCCTCCACTTT

V: TRBV11-2
D: TRBD2
size: .
J: TRBJ2-7
CDR3: CASRRAGGTHYEQYF
DNA: TGTGCCAGCAGGCGTGCGGGAGGGACCCACTACGAGCAGTACTTC

V: TRBV2
D: .
size: .
J: TRBJ1-5
CDR3: CASSEFRNQPQHF
DNA: TGTGCCAGCAGTGAATTCCGGAATCAGCCCCAGCATTTT

V: TRBV5-6
D: .
size: .
J: TRBJ1-4
CDR3: CASSLRIATNEKLFF
DNA: TGTGCCAGCAGCTTGCGGATCGCAACTAATGAAAAACTGTTTTTT

V: TRBV9
D: .
size: .
J: TRBJ1-6
CDR3: CASSPHVRGEGSPLHF
DNA: TGTGCCAGCAGCCCCCACGTGAGAGGAGAGGGGTCACCCCTCCACTTT

V: TRBV5-1
D: TRBD1
size: .
J: TRBJ2-3
CDR3: CASSLVRTGRADTQYF
DNA: TGCGCCAGCAGCTTGGTCCGGACAGGAAGGGCAGATACGCAGTATTTT

V: TRBV2
D: .
size: .
J: TRBJ1-2
CDR3: CASSAFSAAIWGYTF
DNA: TGTGCCAGCAGTGCGTTCTCGGCAGCTATTTGGGGCTACACCTTC

V: TRBV6-5
D: .
size: .
J: TRBJ2-7
CDR3: CAGSYGLALDEQYF
DNA: TGTGCCGGCAGTTACGGCCTAGCGTTGGACGAGCAGTACTTC

V: TRBV5-1
D: .
size: .
J: TRBJ1-1
CDR3: CASSLGAGIMNTEAFF
DNA: TGCGCCAGCAGCTTGGGGGCAGGGATCATGAACACTGAAGCTTTCTTT

V: TRBV30
D: .
size: .
J: TRBJ2-7
CDR3: CAWSSVEQYF
DNA: TGTGCCTGGAGTTCGGTCGAGCAGTACTTC

V: TRBV19
D: .
size: .
J: TRBJ2-6
CDR3: CASSTRMSAGVGSGANVLTF
DNA: TGTGCCAGTAGTACTAGGATGTCGGCAGGGGTTGGCTCTGGGGCCAACGTCCTGACTTTC

V: TRBV27
D: .
size: .
J: TRBJ2-3
CDR3: CASSFGRFEGTDTQYF
DNA: TGTGCCAGCAGTTTTGGGCGATTTGAGGGCACAGATACGCAGTATTTT

V: TRBV5-1
D: .
size: .
J: TRBJ2-1
CDR3: CASSPPYTPTSAGNEQFF
DNA: TGCGCCAGCAGCCCGCCTTATACGCCGACTAGTGCTGGGAATGAGCAGTTCTTC

V: TRBV6-1
D: .
size: .
J: TRBJ2-5
CDR3: CASSPRMEQYF
DNA: TGTGCCAGCAGTCCACGCATGGAGCAGTACTTC

V: TRBV10-1
D: .
size: .
J: TRBJ2-1
CDR3: CASSGAPTKSDSEEQFF
DNA: TGCGCCAGCAGTGGGGCCCCCACAAAGTCCGACTCAGAGGAGCAGTTCTTC

V: TRBV5-4
D: TRBD1
size: .
J: TRBJ2-5
CDR3: CASSVKGGAKETQYF
DNA: TGTGCCAGCAGCGTAAAAGGGGGCGCAAAAGAGACCCAGTACTTC

V: TRBV7-4
D: .
size: .
J: TRBJ1-5
CDR3: CASSRMGLGSSNQPQHF
DNA: TGTGCCAGCAGCCGAATGGGCCTGGGCTCTAGCAATCAGCCCCAGCATTTT

V: TRBV5-6
D: TRBD1
size: .
J: TRBJ2-2
CDR3: CASSLEGGSGELFF
DNA: TGTGCCAGCAGCTTGGAAGGGGGCTCCGGGGAGCTGTTTTTT

V: TRBV5-1
D: .
size: .
J: TRBJ2-1
CDR3: CASSPMGSYNEQFF
DNA: TGCGCCAGCAGCCCCATGGGCTCCTACAATGAGCAGTTCTTC

V: TRBV6-5
D: TRBD1
size: .
J: TRBJ1-6
CDR3: CASSRTGVDSPLHF
DNA: TGTGCCAGCAGTCGGACAGGGGTGGATTCACCCCTCCACTTT

V: TRBV5-4
D: .
size: .
J: TRBJ2-3
CDR3: CASSLDPGLPSTDTQYF
DNA: TGTGCCAGCAGCTTGGACCCAGGGCTACCCAGCACAGATACGCAGTATTTT

V: TRBV18
D: .
size: .
J: TRBJ1-4
CDR3: CASSPPNAEKLFF
DNA: TGTGCCAGCTCACCGCCTAACGCCGAAAAACTGTTTTTT